Included here is one TCR beta chain sequence, with context. This clonotype turned up a few times. Its recognized antigen is unknown. Per-base quality was not reported, and no clone a single base away is much larger than it. V is pruned by 3 bases and J by 8 bases, leaving 4 bases of the junction without a gene match. From the germline V gene (reference sequence), CDR1 is SEHNR and CDR2 is FQNEAQ. The CDR3 numbers 14 residues from cysteine through phenylalanine. Kept here is only the CDR3 DNA, which spans 42 bases and is read in frame from base 1. These data originate in a study of T cell repertoires in aging, cancer and after chemotherapy (dated by TCRdb to the late 2010s). Study-wide context: Donors spanned six age groups from 30 or younger to 70 or older, with at least three individuals per group. The complete dataset included around 8.8 million TCR reads. Paired pre- and post-chemotherapy samples in the hematological group came from chronic lymphocytic leukemia patients treated with fludarabine- or bendamustine-based regimens. Alongside around 98 healthy donors serving as a reference group, the cohort included approximately 220 cancer patients, of whom more than 85 had hematological cancers and 120 to 130 had solid cancers. To examine immunoaging and T cell reconstitution after chemotherapy, the study profiled TCR beta repertoires in peripheral blood from healthy donors and cancer patients. What the authors observed across the whole study: Lymphoid organ infiltration was present in the hematological cancer patients, and this infiltration may itself impair thymic emigration or the expansion of peripheral T cells. An increase in median generation probability over the chemotherapy interval was observed in both cancer cohorts, suggesting that the repertoire was reconstituted through rebound thymic output. According to the authors, the repertoire data do not allow conclusions to be drawn about immunological memory after chemotherapy. In healthy donors, the drop in TCR diversity with age came mainly from a loss of richness, whereas in cancer patients a loss of evenness also played a part. Untreated patients with hematological or solid cancers showed significantly lower blood TCR diversity and higher clonality than age-matched healthy donors.

Genomic DNA extracted from peripheral blood, rather than sorted cells or RNA, was used as the source for amplification of TCR beta rearrangements. Rearranged TRB sequences spanning V, D and J segments were amplified in a multiplex touch-down PCR with a mixed TRB-A/B primer pool. Illumina adapters and sample indices were added to the amplicons in two consecutive PCR reactions performed with Phusion HS II polymerase. The amplicons were purified from gel with the NucleoSpin Gel and PCR Clean-up kit and then assessed with Qubit and an Agilent 2100 Bioanalyzer. Sequencing of the libraries was done on an Illumina MiSeq with paired-end, single-indexed 600-cycle runs. The original pipeline was this. TRB sequences were processed with MiXCR versions 2.12 and 3.0.5. A clone was defined as each unique CDR3 nucleotide sequence, and only productive sequences supported by at least two reads were kept. Shannon diversity, evenness, clonality (one minus evenness), and alpha-parameterized diversity profiles from alpha 0 to 5 were included as repertoire metrics. The IGoR algorithm was used to calculate generation probabilities of clones in the paired pre- and post-chemotherapy samples. TCRdb reran the public reads through fastp at Q25 and MiXCR, keeping productive beta chains. CDR3 protein sequences are deduplicated, and each keeps its most common genes and DNA. TCRdb's processing, not the authors', yielded these V and J calls. The sample table holds about 600 distinct CDR3 sequences, of which just under 20% were seen once. The top ten hold around 71% of the sample.

This receptor chain uses TRBV7-9 and TRBJ1-4; 9 bases in the middle match TRBD1. Sample: blood. This TCR was recovered from a human donor with a blood cancer. The CDR3 protein: CASSFTGGVEKLFF. The DNA sequence reads TGTGCCAGCAGCTTCACAGGGGGCGTCGAAAAACTGTTTTTT.